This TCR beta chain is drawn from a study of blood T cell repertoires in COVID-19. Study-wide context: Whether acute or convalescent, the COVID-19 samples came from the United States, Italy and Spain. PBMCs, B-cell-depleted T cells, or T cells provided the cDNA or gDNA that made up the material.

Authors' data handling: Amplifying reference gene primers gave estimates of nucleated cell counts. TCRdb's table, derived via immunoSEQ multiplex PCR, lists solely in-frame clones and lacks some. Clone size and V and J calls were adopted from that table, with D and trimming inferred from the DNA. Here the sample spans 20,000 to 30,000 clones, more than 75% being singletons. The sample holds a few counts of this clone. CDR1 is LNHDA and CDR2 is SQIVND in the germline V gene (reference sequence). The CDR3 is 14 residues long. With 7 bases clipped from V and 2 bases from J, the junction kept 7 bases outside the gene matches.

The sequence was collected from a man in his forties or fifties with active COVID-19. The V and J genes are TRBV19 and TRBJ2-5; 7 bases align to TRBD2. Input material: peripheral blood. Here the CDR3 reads CASNPGGFQETQYF. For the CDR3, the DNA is TGTGCCAGTAATCCGGGAGGATTTCAAGAGACCCAGTACTTC.